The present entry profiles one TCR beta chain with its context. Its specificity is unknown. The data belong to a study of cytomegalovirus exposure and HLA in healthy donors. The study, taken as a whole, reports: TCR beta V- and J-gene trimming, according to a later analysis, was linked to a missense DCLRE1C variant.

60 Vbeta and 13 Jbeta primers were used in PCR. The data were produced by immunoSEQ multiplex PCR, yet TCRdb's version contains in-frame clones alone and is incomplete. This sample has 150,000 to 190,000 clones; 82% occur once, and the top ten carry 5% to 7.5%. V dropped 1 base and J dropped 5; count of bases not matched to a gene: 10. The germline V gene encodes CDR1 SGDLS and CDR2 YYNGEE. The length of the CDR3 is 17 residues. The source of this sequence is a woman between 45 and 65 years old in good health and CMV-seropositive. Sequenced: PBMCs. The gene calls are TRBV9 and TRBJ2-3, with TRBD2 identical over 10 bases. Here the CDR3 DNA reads TGTGCCAGCAGCGTACGGAGCGGGGGGGCCAAGGGAGATACGCAGTATTTT. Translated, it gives CASSVRSGGAKGDTQYF. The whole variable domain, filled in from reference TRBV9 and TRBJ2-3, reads DSGVTQTPKHLITATGQRVTLRCSPRSGDLSVYWYQQSLDQGLQFLIQYYNGEERAKGNILERFSAQQFPDLHSELNLSSLELGDSALYFCASSVRSGGAKGDTQYFGPGTRLTVL.